This T cell receptor (beta chain) was sequenced during a study of blood T cell repertoires in COVID-19 (dated by TCRdb to the early 2020s). Regarding the complete study: The collaborator samples originated in the United States, Italy and Spain and spanned the acute and convalescent phases of COVID-19. Subjects who had been exposed to COVID-19, were actively infected with it, or had recovered from it provided the deeply sampled blood TCRbeta repertoires that made up the dataset. The material from the prospective study consisted of cDNA or gDNA derived from T cells, B-cell-depleted T cells, or PBMCs. A freely available public database, intended as a resource for researchers studying the immune response to SARS-CoV-2, is where the repertoires were released. Where HLA class I and class II types were available, the types were taken from metadata supplied by the sample provider, not from assay-based typing. The samples were drawn from two sources: the first 160 participants of the ongoing ImmuneRACE study, and some 1,300 subjects contributed by 6 global collaborators. The sample metadata nearly always contained a de-identified subject ID, COVID-19 status, age in years and sex.

TCRbeta CDR3 regions were amplified from genomic DNA using the immunoSEQ Assay, a bias-controlled multiplex PCR. For the original study's pipeline: Within the assay, amplification of reference gene primers was used to estimate how many nucleated cells each sample contained. To quantify the absolute abundance of each unique TCRbeta CDR3 rearrangement, sequence reads were collapsed and filtered. For each sample, productive Simpson clonality was calculated as the square root of Simpson's diversity index over productive rearrangements. TCRdb retrieved this table from immuneACCESS and kept in-frame rearrangements only. Not all clones are present; in checked studies, unresolved V genes account for under half, and no reason is known for the remainder. That table is the source of V, J and clone size, and D and trimming were worked out from the DNA. This sample lists around 450,000 clones; 87% were detected once. The ten largest clones add up to around 1.8% of the sample.

Enrolling through a virtual design, the prospective study's participants ranged in age from roughly 18 to 95 years and lived across around 25 United States geographic areas. To assign participants to cohorts, the prospective study relied on clinical history that participants themselves reported in a screening survey and a study questionnaire. In the prospective study, whole blood, serum and a nasopharyngeal or oropharyngeal swab were collected from each participant by mobile phlebotomists. Participants in the prospective study had the option to provide additional blood draws and questionnaires over an approximately two-month period. Prospective study blood samples were shipped either frozen or at room temperature before DNA extraction. Per the germline V gene, SNHLY is the CDR1 and FYNNEI is the CDR2. From the cysteine through the phenylalanine, the CDR3 covers 14 amino acids. Of all the DNA, just the CDR3 is kept, 42 bases in frame from base 1. V is cut back by 8 bases and J by 4 bases, with 9 bases in the junction unmatched.

As concerns this clone: The antigen this receptor binds is unknown. It has no much larger one-base neighbor in the sample; base qualities were not kept.

Overall study outcomes, separate from this receptor: How much clinical and demographic metadata was included differed by source and by participant, and the metadata was provided uncurated.

The clonotype comes from a young woman with acute COVID-19. The rearrangement combines TRBV2 with TRBJ2-7; 9 nucleotides in the junction match TRBD2. The sequenced material came from PBMCs or T cells enriched from blood (not recorded which). DNA sequence: TGTGCCAGCGCCGTTAGCGGGAGTCGGTACGAGCAGTACTTC. It translates to CASAVSGSRYEQYF.